Following are 22 T cell receptor beta chains from one sample sequenced in a study of shared clonotypes between healthy human individuals (dated by TCRdb to about 2020). Libraries were prepared through the immunoSEQ multiplex PCR assay. Not all clones reach the TCRdb copy of this immuneACCESS table, which keeps in-frame sequences only. Checked studies attribute under half of the gap to unresolved V genes and leave the rest unexplained. This sample holds over a million clones; more than 95% were observed only once. The biggest ten clones account for over 1% of the sample. The sample consisted of naive CD4+ T cells sorted from blood. The cell subset or site label, read with the paper, signifies: CD45RA+ positively selected. The receptor set was obtained from a man aged 25 to 40 in good health.

The chain has TRBV7-9 and TRBJ2-7; D assignment may be TRBD1 or TRBD2 (6 bases each). This CDR3 spans 14 amino acids. V shed 0 bases and J shed 3 bases, with 9 bases lying between them. Per the germline V gene, CDR1 is SEHNR and CDR2 is FQNEAQ (reference sequence). CDR3 coding DNA: TGTGCCAGCAGCTTAGCGCGGGACAACTACGAGCAGTACTTC. Its protein is CASSLARDNYEQYF.

This clone has only one observation. This chain joins TRBV19 and TRBJ2-7; 8 bases match TRBD2. CDR1 LNHDA and CDR2 SQIVND come from the germline V gene (reference sequence). This CDR3 region has 15 residues. Unmatched junction bases numbered 8, after V lost 4 bases and J lost 3 bases. CDR3 bases: TGTGCCAGTAGTACTCGCCGGGAGGGGGGCTACGAGCAGTACTTC. This translates into CASSTRREGGYEQYF.

The chain employs TRBV18 and TRBJ2-1; tentatively, D is TRBD2 (7 bases). The CDR3 is made up of 16 amino acids. Germline V gene sequence: CDR1 KGHSH, CDR2 LQKENI. Trimming shortened V by 3 bases and J by 6 bases, and 18 bases separated the two germline ends. CDR3 in amino acids: CASSPGTGGHFNEQFF. The CDR3 DNA is TGTGCCAGCTCACCGGGAACGGGGGGCCACTTCAATGAGCAGTTCTTC.

This chain uses TRBV15 with TRBJ2-7; TRBD1 matches at 8 bases. CDR3 size: 14 residues. The germline V gene has CDR1 LNHNV and CDR2 YYDKDF (reference sequence). V dropped 3 bases and J dropped 2; count of bases not matched to a gene: 3. The CDR3 DNA is TGTGCCACCAGCAGGCAGGGGGCGGCCTACGAGCAGTACTTC. Translated, it gives CATSRQGAAYEQYF.

CDR3 sequence: CASSHLAGVSNEQFF. The CDR3 nucleotides read TGTGCCAGCAGTCACCTAGCGGGAGTCAGCAATGAGCAGTTCTTC. V usage is TRBV25-1 and J usage is TRBJ2-1; the match to TRBD2 covers 10 bases. Germline CDR1 is MGHDK and CDR2 is SYGVNS. This CDR3 is built from 15 residues. Germline trimming cut 5 bases from V and 6 bases from J; bases unmatched to any gene: 7. Full variable domain (outside the CDR3, taken from reference TRBV25-1 and TRBJ2-1): EADIYQTPRYLVIGTGKKITLECSQTMGHDKMYWYQQDPGMELHLIHYSYGVNSTEKGDLSSESTVSRIRTEHFPLTLESARPSHTSQYLCASSHLAGVSNEQFFGPGTRLTVL.

The chain has TRBV6-5 and TRBJ2-5; D is unresolved. Trimming took 7 bases from V and 2 from J, leaving 17 bases between them. CDR1 is MNHEY and CDR2 is SVGAGI in the germline V gene. This CDR3 is 15 amino acids long. CDR3 loop: CASKPLAGPQETQYF. DNA for the CDR3: TGTGCCAGCAAGCCCCTTGCCGGTCCGCAAGAGACCCAGTACTTC.

V usage is TRBV25-1 and J usage is TRBJ2-4, with D unclear. This CDR3 is built from 16 residues. V lost 1 base and J 1 base, leaving 11 bases between the germline ends. Per the germline V gene, CDR1 is MGHDK and CDR2 is SYGVNS. This CDR3 reads CASSESKLVAKNIQYF. The CDR3 bases are TGTGCCAGCAGTGAATCCAAACTGGTGGCCAAAAACATTCAGTACTTC.

V usage is TRBV6-1 and J usage is TRBJ2-7, with TRBD2 matching over 7 bases. The CDR3 sequence is 16 residues long. Per the germline V gene, CDR1 is MNHNS and CDR2 is SASEGT. V was clipped by 0 bases and J by 2 bases; unmatched bases: 7. The CDR3 DNA follows: TGTGCCAGCAGTGAAGCCGCGAGTGGGGGGGCCTACGAGCAGTACTTC. Residues: CASSEAASGGAYEQYF.

The J gene is TRBJ2-7, the V gene TRBV28; D may be TRBD2 (6 bases). The V and J ends lost 2 bases and 0 bases respectively, with 8 bases between them. There are 14 residues in the CDR3. The V gene's germline CDR1 is MDHEN and CDR2 SYDVKM. The CDR3 nucleotides are TGTGCCAGCAGTTTAACGGGAGACTCCTACGAGCAGTACTTC. Translated, it gives CASSLTGDSYEQYF.

The rearrangement uses TRBV4-1 and TRBJ2-2; unclear D gene. Germline assignment: CDR1 MGHRA and CDR2 YSYEKL. This CDR3 contains 14 residues. V was trimmed by 1 base and J by 7 bases, leaving 10 bases between them. DNA for the CDR3: TGCGCCAGCAGCCAAGTCCCCTTAAACGGGGAGCTGTTTTTT. This translates into CASSQVPLNGELFF.

The gene calls are TRBV19 and TRBJ2-3, with D uncertain. Trimming pared 1 base from V and 0 bases from J, leaving 11 bases between. The germline V gene has CDR1 LNHDA and CDR2 SQIVND (reference sequence). This CDR3 has 16 residues. CDR3 sequence reads: CASSIGTAGSTDTQYF. DNA of the CDR3: TGTGCCAGTAGTATAGGAACAGCCGGTAGCACAGATACGCAGTATTTT. Based on the CDR3 plus reference TRBV19 and TRBJ2-3, the full variable domain is DGGITQSPKYLFRKEGQNVTLSCEQNLNHDAMYWYRQDPGQGLRLIYYSQIVNDFQKGDIAEGYSVSREKKESFPLTVTSAQKNPTAFYLCASSIGTAGSTDTQYFGPGTRLTVL.

The rearrangement uses TRBV27 and TRBJ1-1, with D possibly TRBD1 on 6 matching bases. Between the trimmed V and J ends, which lost 3 bases and 1 base, there was a span of 12 bases. Germline V gives CDR1 MNHEY, CDR2 SMNVEV (reference sequence). This CDR3 is built from 15 residues. CDR3 coding DNA: TGTGCCAGCAGTTTGTTAGGGACACAGAACACTGAAGCTTTCTTT. Its translation: CASSLLGTQNTEAFF.

The V gene is TRBV30, the J gene TRBJ1-5, with 7 bases identical to TRBD1. The ends lost 3 bases at V and 7 bases at J; junction bases unmatched: 18. This CDR3 spans 17 amino acids. Germline V gene lookup returns CDR1 GTSNPN and CDR2 SVGIG (reference sequence). CDR3 sequence: CAWSEAWGTVLGQPQHF. The CDR3 nucleotides are TGTGCCTGGAGCGAGGCCTGGGGGACAGTCCTTGGGCAGCCCCAGCATTTT.

J is TRBJ2-7 and V is TRBV7-9; TRBD2 aligns across 7 bases. CDR1 is SEHNR and CDR2 is FQNEAQ in the germline V gene (reference sequence). Trimming took 5 bases from V and 0 from J; bases not matched to a gene: 7. The length of the CDR3 is 15 residues. The CDR3 sequence: CASSRGASGSYEQYF. CDR3 bases: TGTGCCAGCAGCCGCGGGGCTAGCGGCTCCTACGAGCAGTACTTC. Filled out from reference TRBV7-9 and TRBJ2-7, the complete variable domain reads DTGVSQNPRHKITKRGQNVTFRCDPISEHNRLYWYRQTLGQGPEFLTYFQNEAQLEKSRLLSDRFSAERPKGSFSTLEIQRTEQGDSAMYLCASSRGASGSYEQYFGPGTRLTVT.

The chain links TRBV7-2 to TRBJ2-7, with 8 bases matching TRBD1. Trimming cost V 7 bases and J 7 bases; bases outside gene matches: 9. Germline lookup yields CDR1 SGHTA and CDR2 FQGNSA. This CDR3 spans 13 amino acids. The CDR3: CASTEGRGREQYF. In DNA form, the CDR3 reads TGTGCCAGCACGGAAGGCAGGGGGCGAGAGCAGTACTTC.

CDR3 amino acids: CASSGKDRNNNEQFF. The CDR3 DNA reads as TGTGCCAGCAGCGGCAAGGACAGGAACAACAATGAGCAGTTCTTC. This sequence joins TRBV28 and TRBJ2-1, with TRBD1 matching 7 bases. This CDR3 has 15 amino acids. Germline V gene data show CDR1 as MDHEN and CDR2 as SYDVKM. With V trimmed by 6 bases and J by 5 bases, 10 bases remained unmatched.

This chain joins TRBV4-1 and TRBJ2-7; D not resolved. Trimming shortened V by 3 bases and J by 6 bases, and 15 bases separated the two germline ends. Germline loops: CDR1 MGHRA, CDR2 YSYEKL. The CDR3 extends over 14 amino acids. The CDR3 region has the DNA TGCGCCAGCAGCCATGTGGCCCCCCGGCCCGAGCAGTACTTC. This encodes CASSHVAPRPEQYF.

About this clone itself: Different DNA sequences within this sample yield the same CDR3. The chain links TRBV28 to TRBJ1-2, with D perhaps matching TRBD1 (6 bases). V was shortened by 5 bases and J by 2 bases, with 9 bases between the two germline ends. The CDR3 consists of 13 residues. CDR1 and CDR2 (germline): MDHEN, SYDVKM. The CDR3 protein is CASSAGQNYGYTF. CDR3 in DNA: TGTGCCAGCAGTGCGGGACAAAACTATGGCTACACCTTC.

This clone was found a few times. The rearrangement joins TRBV2 to TRBJ2-1, with 11 bases aligning to TRBD2. V trimming: 3 bases; J trimming: 8 bases; junction bases outside the gene matches: 6. This CDR3 has 15 residues. Germline assignment: CDR1 SNHLY and CDR2 FYNNEI. The CDR3 loop reads CASSELAGGPHEQFF. The CDR3 region has the DNA TGTGCCAGCAGTGAGTTAGCGGGAGGGCCCCATGAGCAGTTCTTC.

The chain joins TRBV7-2 to TRBJ2-1; 14 nucleotides align to TRBD2. Looked up from germline, CDR1 is SGHTA and CDR2 is FQGNSA. Trimming at V came to 5 bases and at J to 7 bases, leaving 7 bases not matched to a gene. The CDR3 has 16 residues. CDR3 amino acids: CASSARTSGGRNEQFF. CDR3 coding DNA: TGTGCCAGCAGCGCCAGGACTAGCGGGGGGCGGAATGAGCAGTTCTTC.

The gene calls are TRBV27 and TRBJ2-1; 7 bases are a match to TRBD2. The CDR3 is 15 amino acids. Germline V gives CDR1 MNHEY, CDR2 SMNVEV (reference sequence). Trimming at V came to 6 bases and at J to 0 bases, leaving 5 bases not matched to a gene. In DNA, the CDR3 is TGTGCCAGCAGGAGCGGGACCTACTCCTACAATGAGCAGTTCTTC. This codes for CASRSGTYSYNEQFF.

The V gene is TRBV25-1, the J gene TRBJ2-6; 8 bases fit TRBD1. With 6 bases clipped from V and 11 bases from J, the junction kept 3 bases outside the gene matches. CDR1 and CDR2 (germline): MGHDK, SYGVNS. The CDR3 runs 12 residues. The CDR3 sequence: CASRAGGDVLTF. CDR3 DNA sequence: TGTGCCAGCAGGGCAGGGGGCGACGTCCTGACTTTC.